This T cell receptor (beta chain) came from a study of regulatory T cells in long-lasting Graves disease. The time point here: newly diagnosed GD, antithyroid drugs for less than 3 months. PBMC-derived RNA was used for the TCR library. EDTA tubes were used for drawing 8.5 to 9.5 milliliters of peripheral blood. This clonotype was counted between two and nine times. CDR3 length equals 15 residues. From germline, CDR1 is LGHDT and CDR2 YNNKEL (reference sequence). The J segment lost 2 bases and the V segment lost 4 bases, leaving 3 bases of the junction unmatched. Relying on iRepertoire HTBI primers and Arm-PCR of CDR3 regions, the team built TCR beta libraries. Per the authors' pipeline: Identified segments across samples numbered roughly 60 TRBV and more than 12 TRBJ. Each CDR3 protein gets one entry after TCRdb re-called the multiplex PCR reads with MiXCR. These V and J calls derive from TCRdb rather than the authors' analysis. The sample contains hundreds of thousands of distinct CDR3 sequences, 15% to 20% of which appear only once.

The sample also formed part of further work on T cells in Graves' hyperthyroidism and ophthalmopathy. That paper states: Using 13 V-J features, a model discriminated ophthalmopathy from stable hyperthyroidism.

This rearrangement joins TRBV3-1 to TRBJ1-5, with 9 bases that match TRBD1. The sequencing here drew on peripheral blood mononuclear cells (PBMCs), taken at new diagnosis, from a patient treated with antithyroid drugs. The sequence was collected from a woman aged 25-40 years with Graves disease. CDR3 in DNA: TGTGCCAGCAGCCGGGGACAGGGCGGCAATCAGCCCCAGCATTTT. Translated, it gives CASSRGQGGNQPQHF.